Each of the 9 T cell receptor beta chains below was sequenced from the same sample in a study of CD8+CD57+ T cells in acquired aplastic anemia. Profiling of TCR beta VDJ combinations and CDR3 sequences used genomic DNA as template. MiXCR, run by TCRdb on the reads, gives a single entry per CDR3 protein. The sample has roughly 170,000 distinct CDR3 sequences; around 60% are singletons. The specimen was sorted CD4+, CD8+, or CD8+CD57+ T cells (not recorded which) from PBMCs. The receptors stem from a human donor in good health.

As to this clonotype: At one end, the junction sequence differs from germline, possibly due to a read error. This chain links TRBV20-1 with TRBJ2-2; the match to TRBD2 covers 8 bases. The CDR3 length is 14 residues. Germline loops: CDR1 DFQATT, CDR2 SNEGSKA (reference sequence). The DNA for the CDR3 is TGCAGTGCTAGCCCCGGGAGGGCCACCAGGGAGCTGTTTTTT. It yields the protein CSASPGRATRELFF.

The V and J genes are TRBV5-1 and TRBJ2-7; D remains unclear. Germline-derived CDR1 and CDR2 are SGHRS and YFSETQ. This CDR3 has 15 amino acids. Trimming took 0 bases from V and 6 from J, leaving 16 bases between them. CDR3 nucleotide sequence: TGCGCCAGCAGCTTGGTAGCCGAAAGTCCATCCGAGCAGTACTTC. This sequence encodes CASSLVAESPSEQYF.

The chain uses TRBV24-1 and TRBJ1-2; TRBD1 matches at 8 bases. J was trimmed by 5 bases and V by 1 base; bases with no gene match: 8. CDR3 length equals 16 residues. From germline, CDR1 is KGHDR and CDR2 SFDVKD. CDR3 sequence reads: CATSDFGQGGGYGYTF. In DNA, the CDR3 is TGTGCCACCAGTGATTTCGGACAGGGCGGTGGTTATGGCTACACCTTC.

The CDR3: CSVAGGQNKQFF. DNA for the CDR3: TGCAGCGTGGCGGGAGGGCAAAACAAGCAGTTCTTC. The gene calls are TRBV29-1 and TRBJ2-1, with 9 bases that match TRBD2. The CDR3 has 12 amino acids. The germline CDR1 and CDR2 sequences are SQVTM and ANQGSEA. V shed 6 bases and J 11 bases; nucleotides not matched to a gene: 8.

The chain carries TRBV10-3 and TRBJ1-5, with a possible D match to TRBD1 (5 bases). Germline CDR1 and CDR2: ENHRY and SYGVKD. The CDR3 loop spans 16 amino acids. The germline V and J ends were trimmed by 3 bases and 0 bases, with 12 bases remaining between them. The DNA for the CDR3 is TGTGCCATCAGTGAAGGGGCACAATATAGCAATCAGCCCCAGCATTTT. Protein product: CAISEGAQYSNQPQHF.

For this clonotype: A much larger clone sits a single nucleotide away, making a read error possible. V and J are TRBV3-1 and TRBJ2-5; the match to TRBD2 covers 7 bases. Germline loops: CDR1 LGHDT, CDR2 YNNKEL (reference sequence). V lost 4 bases and J lost 5; bases outside the gene matches: 10. This CDR3 comprises 15 residues. CDR3 sequence reads: CASSPPLAGAETQYF. DNA of the CDR3: TGTGCCAGCAGCCCGCCGCTGGCGGGAGCTGAGACCCAGTACTTC.

The chain combines TRBV25-1 with TRBJ2-1; 14 bases are shared with TRBD2. The V and J ends lost 3 bases and 7 bases, in that order; junction bases with no gene match: 5. Germline CDR1 is MGHDK and CDR2 is SYGVNS. The CDR3 covers 16 residues. CDR3 sequence: CASSDPGLAGDNEQFF. CDR3 bases: TGTGCCAGCAGTGATCCGGGACTAGCGGGAGATAATGAGCAGTTCTTC.

This rearrangement joins TRBV7-3 to TRBJ2-7; 7 bases are a match to TRBD1. The CDR3 loop spans 15 amino acids. Per germline, CDR1 SGHTA and CDR2 FQGTGA. V was clipped by 5 bases and J by 0 bases; unmatched bases: 7. The CDR3 sequence: CASSATGQPSYEQYF. In DNA, the CDR3 is TGTGCCAGCAGCGCAACGGGACAGCCCTCCTACGAGCAGTACTTC.

The sample holds one count of this clonotype. V and J are TRBV20-1 and TRBJ1-1; a weak D match, TRBD1 (5 bases). The length of the CDR3 is 16 residues. Germline V gives CDR1 DFQATT, CDR2 SNEGSKA (reference sequence). V was pared by 0 bases and J by 4 bases, with 18 bases between. CDR3 DNA sequence: TGCAGTGCTAGAGATAGTGGTGGGGGTTTGGTCACTGAAGCTTTCTTT. Its protein is CSARDSGGGLVTEAFF.